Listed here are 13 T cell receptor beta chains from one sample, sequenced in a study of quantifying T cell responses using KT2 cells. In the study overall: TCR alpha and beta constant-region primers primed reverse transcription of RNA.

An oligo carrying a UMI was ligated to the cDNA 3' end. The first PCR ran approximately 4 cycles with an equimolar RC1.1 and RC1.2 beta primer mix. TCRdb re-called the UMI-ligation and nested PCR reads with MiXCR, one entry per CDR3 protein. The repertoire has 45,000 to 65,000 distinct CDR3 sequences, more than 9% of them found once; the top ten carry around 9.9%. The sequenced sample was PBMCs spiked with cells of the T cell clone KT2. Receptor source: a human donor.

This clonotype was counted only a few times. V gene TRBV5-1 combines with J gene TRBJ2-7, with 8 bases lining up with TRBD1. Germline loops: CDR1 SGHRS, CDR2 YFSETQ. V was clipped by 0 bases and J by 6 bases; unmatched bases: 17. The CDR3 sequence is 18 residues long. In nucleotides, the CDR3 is TGCGCCAGCAGCTTGGGTTTTAGCGGACAGGGCGAATATTCCGAGCAGTACTTC. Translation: CASSLGFSGQGEYSEQYF. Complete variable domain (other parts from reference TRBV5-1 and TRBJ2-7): KAGVTQTPRYLIKTRGQQVTLSCSPISGHRSVSWYQQTPGQGLQFLFEYFSETQRNKGNFPGRFSGRQFSNSRSEMNVSTLELGDSALYLCASSLGFSGQGEYSEQYFGPGTRLTVT.

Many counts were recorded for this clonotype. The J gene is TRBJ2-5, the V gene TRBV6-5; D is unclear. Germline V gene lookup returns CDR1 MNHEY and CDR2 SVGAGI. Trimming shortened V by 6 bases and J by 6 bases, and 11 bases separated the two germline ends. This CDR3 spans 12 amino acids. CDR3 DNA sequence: TGTGCCAGCAGGGCTACCTCCCAGACCCAGTACTTC. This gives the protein CASRATSQTQYF.

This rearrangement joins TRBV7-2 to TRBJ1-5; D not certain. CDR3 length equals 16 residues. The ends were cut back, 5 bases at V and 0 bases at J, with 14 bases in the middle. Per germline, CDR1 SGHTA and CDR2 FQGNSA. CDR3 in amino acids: CASSPRGGSSNQPQHF. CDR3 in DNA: TGTGCCAGCAGCCCCCGGGGAGGAAGTAGCAATCAGCCCCAGCATTTT. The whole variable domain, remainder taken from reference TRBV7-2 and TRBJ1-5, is GAGVSQSPSNKVTEKGKDVELRCDPISGHTALYWYRQSLGQGLEFLIYFQGNSAPDKSGLPSDRFSAERTGGSVSTLTIQRTQQEDSAVYLCASSPRGGSSNQPQHFGDGTRLSIL.

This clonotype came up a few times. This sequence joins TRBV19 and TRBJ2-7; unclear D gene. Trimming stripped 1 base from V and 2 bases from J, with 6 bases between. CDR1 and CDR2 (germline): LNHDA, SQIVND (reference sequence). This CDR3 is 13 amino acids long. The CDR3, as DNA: TGTGCCAGTAGTATAGTGCCTCCCTACGAGCAGTACTTC. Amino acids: CASSIVPPYEQYF. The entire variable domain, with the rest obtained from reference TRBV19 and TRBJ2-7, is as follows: DGGITQSPKYLFRKEGQNVTLSCEQNLNHDAMYWYRQDPGQGLRLIYYSQIVNDFQKGDIAEGYSVSREKKESFPLTVTSAQKNPTAFYLCASSIVPPYEQYFGPGTRLTVT.

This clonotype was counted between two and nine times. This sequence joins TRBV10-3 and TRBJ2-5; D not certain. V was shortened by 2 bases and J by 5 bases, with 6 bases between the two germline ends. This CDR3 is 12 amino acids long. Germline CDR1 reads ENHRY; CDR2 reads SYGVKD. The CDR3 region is CAISENLETQYF. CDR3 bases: TGTGCCATCAGTGAGAATTTGGAGACCCAGTACTTC.

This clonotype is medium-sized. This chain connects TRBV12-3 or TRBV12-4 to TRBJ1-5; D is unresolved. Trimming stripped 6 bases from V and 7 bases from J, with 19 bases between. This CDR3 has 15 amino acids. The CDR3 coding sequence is TGTGCCAGCAGCCCCCGTGGGGTAGGGTGGCAGCCCCAGCATTTT. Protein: CASSPRGVGWQPQHF.

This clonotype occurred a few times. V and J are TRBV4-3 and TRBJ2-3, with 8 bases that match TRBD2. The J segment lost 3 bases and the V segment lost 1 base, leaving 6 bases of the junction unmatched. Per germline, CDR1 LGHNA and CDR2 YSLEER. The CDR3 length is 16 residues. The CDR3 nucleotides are TGCGCCAGCAGCCAAGGTTCGGGAGGGGTGACAGATACGCAGTATTTT. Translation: CASSQGSGGVTDTQYF.

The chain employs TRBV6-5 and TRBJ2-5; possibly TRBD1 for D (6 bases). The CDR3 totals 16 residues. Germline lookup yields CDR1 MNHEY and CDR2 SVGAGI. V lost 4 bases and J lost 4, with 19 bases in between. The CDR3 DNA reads TGTGCCAGCAGTTTCTTCGGGACAACCCAGGGAGAGACCCAGTACTTC. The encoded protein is CASSFFGTTQGETQYF.

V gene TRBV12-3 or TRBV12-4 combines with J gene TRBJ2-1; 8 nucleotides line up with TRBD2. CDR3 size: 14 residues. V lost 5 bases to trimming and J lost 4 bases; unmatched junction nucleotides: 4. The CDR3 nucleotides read TGTGCCAGCAGTGTAACGGGAGGGTACAATGAGCAGTTCTTC. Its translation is CASSVTGGYNEQFF.

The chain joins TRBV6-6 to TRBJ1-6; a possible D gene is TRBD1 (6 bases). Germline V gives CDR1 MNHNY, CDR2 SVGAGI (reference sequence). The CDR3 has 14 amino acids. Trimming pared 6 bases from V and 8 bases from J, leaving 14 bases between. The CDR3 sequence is CASSTQGGHSPLHF. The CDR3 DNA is TGTGCCAGCAGCACACAGGGTGGACATTCACCCCTCCACTTT.

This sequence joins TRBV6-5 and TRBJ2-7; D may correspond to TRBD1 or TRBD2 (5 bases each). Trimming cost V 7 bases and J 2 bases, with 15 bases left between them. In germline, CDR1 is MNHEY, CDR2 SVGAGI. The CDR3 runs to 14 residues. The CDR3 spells CASTESRGAYEQYF. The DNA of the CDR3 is TGTGCCAGCACCGAGTCCCGAGGGGCCTACGAGCAGTACTTC.

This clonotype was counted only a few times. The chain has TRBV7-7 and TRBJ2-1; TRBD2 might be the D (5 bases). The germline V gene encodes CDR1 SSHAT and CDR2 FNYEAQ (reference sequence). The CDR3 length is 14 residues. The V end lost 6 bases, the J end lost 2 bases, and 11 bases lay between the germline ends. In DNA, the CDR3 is TGTGCCAGCAGTCCGGACGGGGCCTACAATGAGCAGTTCTTC. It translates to CASSPDGAYNEQFF.

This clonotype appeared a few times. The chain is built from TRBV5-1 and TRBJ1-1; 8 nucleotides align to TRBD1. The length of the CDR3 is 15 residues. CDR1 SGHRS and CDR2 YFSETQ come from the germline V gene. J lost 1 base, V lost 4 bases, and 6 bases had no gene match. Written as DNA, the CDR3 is TGCGCCAGCAGCCCCGGACAGGGCAGGAACACTGAAGCTTTCTTT. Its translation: CASSPGQGRNTEAFF.